A selection of T cell receptor beta chains follows, all from one sample in a study of cytomegalovirus exposure and HLA in healthy donors. Measured with immunoSEQ multiplex PCR; TCRdb has only the in-frame clones, and not every one. Found here are 100,000 to 150,000 clones, less than 85% of them singletons; the top ten hold around 1.3%. What was sequenced was PBMCs. The receptor source for this set is a female donor in good health and CMV-seronegative. The CDR3 runs from the conserved cysteine through the conserved F or W. A D gene is named only where the DNA matches it firmly. For some rows the clone size is stated as once, few or many, or as a class when expanded; others skip it.

clone_size j_call v_call d_call cdr3_aa cdr3_nt
- TRBJ2-1 TRBV9 TRBD1 CASSATGTGYNEQFF TGTGCCAGCAGCGCCACCGGGACAGGTTACAATGAGCAGTTCTTC
medium-sized TRBJ1-1 TRBV5-6 TRBD1 CASSLGQGSTEAFF TGTGCCAGCAGCTTGGGACAGGGGAGCACTGAAGCTTTCTTT
- TRBJ2-7 TRBV4-1 TRBD1 CASSHAGTGGYEQYF TGCGCCAGCAGCCATGCCGGGACAGGGGGCTACGAGCAGTACTTC
- TRBJ2-3 TRBV4-2 TRBD2 CASSQGAGLAGADTQYF TGTGCCAGCAGCCAAGGGGCTGGACTAGCGGGAGCCGATACGCAGTATTTT
- TRBJ2-3 TRBV7-9 - CASSLVLSGADTQYF TGTGCCAGCAGCTTAGTTTTGTCAGGGGCAGATACGCAGTATTTT
- TRBJ2-3 TRBV14 TRBD2 CASSQDYLAADTQYF TGTGCCAGCAGCCAAGATTACCTAGCGGCCGATACGCAGTATTTT
- TRBJ2-3 TRBV19 TRBD2 CASSIGAGGSADTQYF TGTGCCAGTAGTATCGGGGCGGGAGGGTCGGCAGATACGCAGTATTTT
- TRBJ1-1 TRBV10-1 - CASREQVMNTEAFF TGCGCCAGCAGGGAACAGGTAATGAACACTGAAGCTTTCTTT
- TRBJ2-3 TRBV14 - CASSQGFRGADTQYF TGTGCCAGCAGCCAAGGATTCAGGGGCGCAGATACGCAGTATTTT
- TRBJ1-2 TRBV21-1 - CASSKKQRTGGGYTF TGTGCCAGCAGTAAAAAGCAGCGGACAGGGGGCGGCTACACCTTC
- TRBJ1-2 TRBV9 - CASSVGGREGNYTF TGTGCCAGCAGCGTAGGAGGCAGGGAGGGTAACTACACCTTC
- TRBJ2-6 TRBV6-5 TRBD1 CASSYDPEGANGLTF TGTGCCAGCAGTTACGACCCCGAGGGGGCCAACGGCCTGACTTTC
- TRBJ2-4 TRBV9 - CASSHGETKNIQYF TGTGCCAGCAGCCACGGGGAAACCAAAAACATTCAGTACTTC
- TRBJ2-7 TRBV6-5 TRBD2 CASSPAGTSEQYF TGTGCCAGCAGCCCCGCCGGGACTAGCGAGCAGTACTTC
few TRBJ1-1 TRBV5-4 - CASSFGPSVNTEAFF TGTGCCAGCAGCTTCGGTCCGTCGGTGAACACTGAAGCTTTCTTT
- TRBJ2-3 TRBV10-1 - CASSENSPTDTQYF TGCGCCAGCAGTGAGAACTCACCCACAGATACGCAGTATTTT